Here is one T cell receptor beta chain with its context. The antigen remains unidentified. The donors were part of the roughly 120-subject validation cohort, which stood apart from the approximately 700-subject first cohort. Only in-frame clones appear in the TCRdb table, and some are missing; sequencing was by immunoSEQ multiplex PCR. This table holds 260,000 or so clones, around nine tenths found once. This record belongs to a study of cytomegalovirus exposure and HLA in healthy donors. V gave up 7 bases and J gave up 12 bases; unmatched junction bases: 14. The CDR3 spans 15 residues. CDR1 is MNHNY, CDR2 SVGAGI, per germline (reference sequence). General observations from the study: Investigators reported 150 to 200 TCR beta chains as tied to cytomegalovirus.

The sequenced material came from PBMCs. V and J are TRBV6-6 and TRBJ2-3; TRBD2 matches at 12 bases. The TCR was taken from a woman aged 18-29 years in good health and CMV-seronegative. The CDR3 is CASTLLAWTSGKQYF. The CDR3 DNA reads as TGTGCCAGCACTTTGCTTGCCTGGACTAGCGGGAAACAGTATTTT.